The 31 T cell receptor beta chains below all came from one sample that was sequenced in a study of blood T cell repertoires in COVID-19. TCRdb's table, derived via immunoSEQ multiplex PCR, lists solely in-frame clones and lacks some. The sample has roughly 47,000 clones, 88% seen once; the top ten hold less than 8.5%. Sequencing used peripheral blood. These receptors originate from a man between 50 and 59 years old with acute or convalescent COVID-19.

The J gene is TRBJ2-7, the V gene TRBV27; D might be TRBD1 (6 bases). This CDR3 has 17 residues. CDR1 MNHEY and CDR2 SMNVEV come from the germline V gene (reference sequence). The V gene lost 6 bases and the J gene lost 3 bases, with 24 bases spanning the gap. The DNA for the CDR3 is TGTGCCAGCAGCTCCTACACTGCCAGGGGCCGTAACTACGAGCAGTACTTC. This sequence encodes CASSSYTARGRNYEQYF.

The rearrangement uses TRBV5-1 and TRBJ1-6; weak D call: TRBD1 (5 bases). Germline V CDR1 and CDR2: SGHRS, YFSETQ. The CDR3 covers 17 residues. With 4 bases removed from V and 0 bases from J, the gap between germline ends came to 14 bases. The CDR3, as DNA: TGCGCCAGCAGCACCTCGGAGGGGAGCTCCTATAATTCACCCCTCCACTTT. It yields the protein CASSTSEGSSYNSPLHF.

CDR3 loop: CASSQVGGEQYF. CDR3 bases: TGTGCCAGCAGCCAAGTGGGGGGCGAGCAGTACTTC. The rearrangement uses TRBV3-1 (or the pseudogene TRBV3-2) and TRBJ2-7, with a weak D call TRBD2 (6 bases). The CDR3 has 12 amino acids. Germline values: CDR1 LGHDT, CDR2 YNNKEL (reference sequence). V was cut by 1 base and J by 6 bases, with 7 bases left in between.

This clone was counted a single time. The chain links TRBV7-9 to TRBJ1-3; perhaps TRBD1 as D (5 bases). CDR1 is SEHNR, CDR2 FQNEAQ, per germline (reference sequence). With 6 bases removed from V and 0 bases from J, the gap between germline ends came to 9 bases. There are 14 residues in the CDR3. The DNA of the CDR3 is TGTGCCAGCAGAAGGGGTTCCTCTGGAAACACCATATATTTT. It codes for CASRRGSSGNTIYF.

This clone has a single count. V is TRBV27 and J is TRBJ1-2, with 7 bases aligning to TRBD1. Germline-derived CDR1 and CDR2 are MNHEY and SMNVEV (reference sequence). The CDR3 totals 17 residues. Trimming cost V 5 bases and J 0 bases; bases outside gene matches: 12. CDR3 loop: CASSPRTGPLANYGYTF. CDR3 nucleotides: TGTGCCAGCAGTCCCCGGACAGGACCCTTAGCTAACTATGGCTACACCTTC.

The V gene is TRBV24-1, the J gene TRBJ1-5; 8 bases map to TRBD1. The V segment lost 4 bases and the J segment 6 bases; nucleotides outside the gene matches: 10. CDR1 and CDR2 from the germline V gene are KGHDR and SFDVKD. This CDR3 has 16 amino acids. Here the CDR3 DNA reads TGTGCCACCAGTGACGGTGGACAGGGAGGGAGTCAGCCCCAGCATTTT. This translates into CATSDGGQGGSQPQHF.

V gene TRBV6-6 combines with J gene TRBJ1-4, with 9 bases matching TRBD1. This CDR3 has 22 amino acids. Germline V gene sequence: CDR1 MNHNY, CDR2 SVGAGI (reference sequence). Trimming at V came to 5 bases and at J to 0 bases, leaving 22 bases not matched to a gene. CDR3 DNA sequence: TGTGCCAGCAGTCGTCCCGGGACAGGGTCGGCATACCTCACAGCAACTAATGAAAAACTGTTTTTT. Its protein product is CASSRPGTGSAYLTATNEKLFF.

This rearrangement joins TRBV5-8 to TRBJ1-2; 12 bases agree with TRBD1. This CDR3 comprises 17 residues. V dropped 3 bases and J dropped 4; count of bases not matched to a gene: 10. Germline assignment: CDR1 SGHTS and CDR2 YDEGEE. The CDR3 protein is CASSSAGTGGVAYGYTF. The CDR3 DNA reads as TGTGCCAGCAGCTCTGCCGGGACAGGGGGCGTTGCCTATGGCTACACCTTC.

The chain combines TRBV12-3 or TRBV12-4 with TRBJ1-6; possible D gene TRBD1, 5 bases. CDR3 size: 13 residues. V shed 5 bases and J shed 10 bases, with 12 bases lying between them. For the CDR3, the DNA is TGTGCCAGCAGTCGCCAGGGTTCGTCACCCCTCCACTTT. The encoded protein is CASSRQGSSPLHF.

The chain is built from TRBV24-1 and TRBJ2-3, with TRBD1 matching over 8 bases. With V trimmed by 3 bases and J by 0 bases, 10 bases remained unmatched. There are 18 residues in the CDR3. The V gene's germline CDR1 is KGHDR and CDR2 SFDVKD. The CDR3 here is CATSDLGTGAPSTDTQYF. CDR3 sequence (DNA): TGTGCCACCAGTGATCTTGGGACAGGTGCCCCTAGCACAGATACGCAGTATTTT.

The J gene is TRBJ2-1, the V gene TRBV7-2; 7 nucleotides match TRBD1. V dropped 5 bases and J dropped 1; count of bases not matched to a gene: 5. The CDR3 totals 15 residues. The germline gives CDR1 SGHTA, CDR2 FQGNSA. This CDR3 reads CASSPPRGSYNEQFF. The CDR3 region has the DNA TGTGCCAGCAGCCCCCCCAGGGGGTCCTACAATGAGCAGTTCTTC.

This clone showed up just once. V usage is TRBV6-5 and J usage is TRBJ1-1; possible D gene TRBD1, 5 bases. Trimming took 8 bases from V and 4 from J, leaving 11 bases between them. Germline V gene data show CDR1 as MNHEY and CDR2 as SVGAGI. The CDR3 sequence is 12 residues long. The CDR3 spells CASRRGTTEAFF. As DNA, the CDR3 is TGTGCCAGCCGAAGGGGCACCACTGAAGCTTTCTTT.

The genes are TRBV27 and TRBJ1-4; the match to TRBD1 covers 9 bases. The CDR3 is made up of 15 amino acids. V lost 7 bases to trimming and J lost 5 bases; unmatched junction nucleotides: 8. Germline CDR1 and CDR2: MNHEY and SMNVEV (reference sequence). The CDR3 protein is CASTHFGTGNEKLFF. The CDR3 DNA sequence: TGTGCCAGCACCCATTTCGGGACAGGGAATGAAAAACTGTTTTTT.

J is TRBJ2-1 and V is TRBV3-1 (or the pseudogene TRBV3-2); D unresolved. CDR1 is LGHDT and CDR2 is YNNKEL in the germline V gene (reference sequence). V dropped 4 bases and J dropped 4 bases, with 8 bases sitting between them. The CDR3 consists of 13 residues. CDR3 residues: CASSPRHYNEQFF. The CDR3, as DNA: TGTGCCAGCAGCCCTAGGCATTACAATGAGCAGTTCTTC.

The rearrangement joins TRBV30 to TRBJ1-2, with D possibly TRBD1 on 6 matching bases. Trimming cost V 0 bases and J 8 bases, with 22 bases left between them. The germline gives CDR1 GTSNPN, CDR2 SVGIG (reference sequence). There are 16 residues in the CDR3. The CDR3 loop reads CAWSVPRYGDQGGYTF. As DNA, the CDR3 is TGTGCCTGGAGTGTACCTCGGTATGGGGATCAGGGGGGCTACACCTTC.

The gene calls are TRBV15 and TRBJ1-4; TRBD1 matches at 7 bases. Germline values: CDR1 LNHNV, CDR2 YYDKDF (reference sequence). This CDR3 region has 17 residues. With V trimmed by 0 bases and J by 4 bases, 8 bases remained unmatched. The CDR3 loop is CATSRDSLQGINEKLFF. CDR3 nucleotides: TGTGCCACCAGCAGAGATTCCCTACAGGGGATTAATGAAAAACTGTTTTTT. The full variable domain, in which reference TRBV15 and TRBJ1-4 provide the parts outside the CDR3, is DAMVIQNPRYQVTQFGKPVTLSCSQTLNHNVMYWYQQKSSQAPKLLFHYYDKDFNNEADTPDNFQSRRPNTSFCFLDIRSPGLGDTAMYLCATSRDSLQGINEKLFFGSGTQLSVL.

The V and J genes are TRBV7-8 and TRBJ1-5; D gene ambiguous. This CDR3 comprises 15 residues. V shed 4 bases and J shed 7 bases, with 17 bases lying between them. Germline lookup yields CDR1 SGHVS and CDR2 FQNEAQ. CDR3: CASSSNRPGIQPQHF. For the CDR3, the DNA is TGTGCCAGCAGCTCCAACAGACCGGGGATCCAGCCCCAGCATTTT.

The gene calls are TRBV2 and TRBJ2-2, with a possible D match to TRBD1 (5 bases). Germline V lookup: CDR1 SNHLY, CDR2 FYNNEI. Trimming left V 6 bases short and J 1 base short, with 9 bases between. This CDR3 contains 14 residues. The CDR3: CASRATENTGELFF. The CDR3 region has the DNA TGTGCCAGCAGGGCGACAGAGAACACCGGGGAGCTGTTTTTT.

The rearrangement links TRBV5-1 to TRBJ1-1; maybe TRBD1 (6 bases). Germline CDR1 and CDR2: SGHRS and YFSETQ. Trimming left V 0 bases short and J 0 bases short, with 12 bases between. The CDR3 sequence is 16 residues long. CDR3 coding DNA: TGCGCCAGCAGCTTGGGCAGGGGAAGTATGAACACTGAAGCTTTCTTT. Its translation: CASSLGRGSMNTEAFF.

This rearrangement joins TRBV5-1 to TRBJ1-2, with a tentative D call TRBD1 (5 bases). CDR3 length: 13 residues. Trimming took 5 bases from V and 3 from J, leaving 11 bases between them. CDR1 SGHRS and CDR2 YFSETQ come from the germline V gene. Here the CDR3 reads CASSQGFDYGYTF. The CDR3 DNA sequence: TGCGCCAGCAGTCAGGGCTTTGACTATGGCTACACCTTC.

This clone was observed a handful of times. The chain couples TRBV19 to TRBJ1-6, with D perhaps TRBD1 (6 bases). Per the germline V gene, CDR1 is LNHDA and CDR2 is SQIVND (reference sequence). CDR3 length: 14 residues. Trimming cost V 5 bases and J 8 bases, with 13 bases left between them. The CDR3 spells CASSPTDRHSPLHF. For the CDR3, the DNA is TGTGCCAGTAGTCCGACCGACAGGCATTCACCCCTCCACTTT.

The J gene is TRBJ1-1, the V gene TRBV30; D is unclear. Trimming cost V 4 bases and J 0 bases, with 15 bases left between them. Germline assignment: CDR1 GTSNPN and CDR2 SVGIG (reference sequence). The CDR3 runs 15 residues. The CDR3 DNA reads as TGTGCCTGGATGAGGGCCGGAATTATGAACACTGAAGCTTTCTTT. Translated, it gives CAWMRAGIMNTEAFF.

This rearrangement joins TRBV20-1 to TRBJ2-3; D remains unclear. The germline CDR1 and CDR2 sequences are DFQATT and SNEGSKA (reference sequence). The CDR3 sequence is 11 residues long. The V end was cut by 8 bases, the J end by 6 bases, with 12 bases between. In DNA form, the CDR3 reads TGCAGTACAGACAAGACGGATACGCAGTATTTT. This codes for CSTDKTDTQYF.

This chain uses TRBV5-1 with TRBJ1-2; 8 bases align to TRBD1. Trimming cost V 0 bases and J 4 bases; bases outside gene matches: 2. Germline CDR1 SGHRS, CDR2 YFSETQ. CDR3 length: 14 residues. CDR3 region: CASSLGDRSYGYTF. The CDR3 region has the DNA TGCGCCAGCAGCTTGGGGGACAGGAGCTATGGCTACACCTTC.

Here the CDR3 DNA reads TGTGCCAGCAGTTACTCGAGCAGCGGGACTCCTTACGAGCAGTACTTC. The encoded protein is CASSYSSSGTPYEQYF. The chain couples TRBV6-2 or TRBV6-3 to TRBJ2-7; 7 bases match TRBD2. Germline loops: CDR1 MNHEY, CDR2 SVGEGT. The CDR3 runs to 16 residues. Trimming at V came to 0 bases and at J to 4 bases, leaving 9 bases not matched to a gene.

The V and J genes are TRBV6-2 or TRBV6-3 and TRBJ1-6; D is uncertain. The CDR3 is 15 residues long. CDR1 is MNHEY and CDR2 is SVGEGT in the germline V gene. V was trimmed by 6 bases and J by 9 bases, leaving 18 bases between them. CDR3 bases: TGTGCCAGCAGCGACAAGGACTTGAGTATTTCACCCCTCCACTTT. Amino acid sequence: CASSDKDLSISPLHF.

This chain uses TRBV2 with TRBJ2-3, with a weak D call TRBD2 (5 bases). Trimming took off 7 bases at V and 1 base at J, with 12 bases between the two ends. CDR1 is SNHLY and CDR2 is FYNNEI in the germline V gene. This CDR3 spans 14 amino acids. The CDR3 here is CASKASSGTDTQYF. The CDR3 DNA follows: TGTGCCAGCAAGGCTAGCAGCGGCACAGATACGCAGTATTTT.

The chain carries TRBV9 and TRBJ1-1; D gene ambiguous. The CDR3 has 13 residues. CDR1 is SGDLS, CDR2 YYNGEE, per germline. The germline V and J ends were trimmed by 2 bases and 5 bases, with 10 bases remaining between them. The CDR3 region is CASSVQPLTEAFF. Written as DNA, the CDR3 is TGTGCCAGCAGCGTCCAACCACTAACTGAAGCTTTCTTT.

This chain connects TRBV6-5 to TRBJ2-1; 7 positions agree with TRBD2. This CDR3 is built from 14 residues. The ends lost 10 bases at V and 3 bases at J; junction bases unmatched: 9. Per the germline V gene, CDR1 is MNHEY and CDR2 is SVGAGI. The DNA for the CDR3 is TGTGCCACCTTTAGCGGGCCCCTCTACAATGAGCAGTTCTTC. This gives the protein CATFSGPLYNEQFF.

J is TRBJ2-5 and V is TRBV3-1 (or the pseudogene TRBV3-2); D not certain. V was clipped by 0 bases and J by 5 bases, with 13 bases between them. This CDR3 contains 15 residues. CDR1 is LGHDT and CDR2 is YNNKEL in the germline V gene (reference sequence). The CDR3: CASSQERQLVETQYF. CDR3 DNA: TGTGCCAGCAGCCAAGAACGCCAGTTGGTTGAGACCCAGTACTTC.

The rearrangement uses TRBV2 and TRBJ1-1; TRBD1 matches 7 bases. Germline V gene data show CDR1 as SNHLY and CDR2 as FYNNEI. CDR3 length: 14 amino acids. The J segment lost 3 bases and the V segment lost 6 bases, leaving 7 bases of the junction unmatched. The DNA of the CDR3 is TGTGCCAGCAGCCTGGACAGGTTGGACACTGAAGCTTTCTTT. It encodes CASSLDRLDTEAFF.